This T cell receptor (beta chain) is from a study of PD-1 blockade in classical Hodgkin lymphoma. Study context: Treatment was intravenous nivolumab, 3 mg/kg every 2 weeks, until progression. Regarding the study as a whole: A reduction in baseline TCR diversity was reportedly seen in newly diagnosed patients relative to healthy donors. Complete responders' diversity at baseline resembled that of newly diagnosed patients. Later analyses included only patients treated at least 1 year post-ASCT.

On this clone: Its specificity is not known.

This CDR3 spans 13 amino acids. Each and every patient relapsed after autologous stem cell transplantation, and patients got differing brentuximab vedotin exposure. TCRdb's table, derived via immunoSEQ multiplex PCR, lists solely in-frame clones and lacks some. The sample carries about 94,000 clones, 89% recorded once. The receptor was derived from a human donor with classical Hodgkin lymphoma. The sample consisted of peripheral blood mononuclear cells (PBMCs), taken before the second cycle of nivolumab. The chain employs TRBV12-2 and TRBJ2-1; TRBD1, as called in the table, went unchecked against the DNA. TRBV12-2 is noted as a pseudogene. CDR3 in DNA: TGTGCAAGTCGCGACTTTAGGCTTAGGGGCAGGTTCTTC. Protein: CASRDFRLRGRFF.